Sequencing of this T cell receptor (beta chain) was carried out in a study of T-cell reconstitution after alpha-beta-depleted transplantation in children. Preparation of the TCRbeta library used unique molecular identifiers. One entry per CDR3 protein results from TCRdb running MiXCR on the PCR reads. The table records about 500,000 distinct CDR3 sequences, over 25% of them present only once. CDR3 length: 12 residues. This chain links TRBV23-1 with TRBJ2-7, with D perhaps TRBD1 or TRBD2 (5 bases each). TRBV23-1 falls under the ORF class, with uncertain function. The source material was PBMCs from the stem cell graft donor, sampled from the stem cell graft. The source of this sequence is a human donor who donated a stem cell graft to a child with aplastic anemia. DNA of the CDR3: TGCGCCAGCAGTCAACCTGGGACGCCACGGGTCGTC. This sequence encodes CASSQPGTPRVV.